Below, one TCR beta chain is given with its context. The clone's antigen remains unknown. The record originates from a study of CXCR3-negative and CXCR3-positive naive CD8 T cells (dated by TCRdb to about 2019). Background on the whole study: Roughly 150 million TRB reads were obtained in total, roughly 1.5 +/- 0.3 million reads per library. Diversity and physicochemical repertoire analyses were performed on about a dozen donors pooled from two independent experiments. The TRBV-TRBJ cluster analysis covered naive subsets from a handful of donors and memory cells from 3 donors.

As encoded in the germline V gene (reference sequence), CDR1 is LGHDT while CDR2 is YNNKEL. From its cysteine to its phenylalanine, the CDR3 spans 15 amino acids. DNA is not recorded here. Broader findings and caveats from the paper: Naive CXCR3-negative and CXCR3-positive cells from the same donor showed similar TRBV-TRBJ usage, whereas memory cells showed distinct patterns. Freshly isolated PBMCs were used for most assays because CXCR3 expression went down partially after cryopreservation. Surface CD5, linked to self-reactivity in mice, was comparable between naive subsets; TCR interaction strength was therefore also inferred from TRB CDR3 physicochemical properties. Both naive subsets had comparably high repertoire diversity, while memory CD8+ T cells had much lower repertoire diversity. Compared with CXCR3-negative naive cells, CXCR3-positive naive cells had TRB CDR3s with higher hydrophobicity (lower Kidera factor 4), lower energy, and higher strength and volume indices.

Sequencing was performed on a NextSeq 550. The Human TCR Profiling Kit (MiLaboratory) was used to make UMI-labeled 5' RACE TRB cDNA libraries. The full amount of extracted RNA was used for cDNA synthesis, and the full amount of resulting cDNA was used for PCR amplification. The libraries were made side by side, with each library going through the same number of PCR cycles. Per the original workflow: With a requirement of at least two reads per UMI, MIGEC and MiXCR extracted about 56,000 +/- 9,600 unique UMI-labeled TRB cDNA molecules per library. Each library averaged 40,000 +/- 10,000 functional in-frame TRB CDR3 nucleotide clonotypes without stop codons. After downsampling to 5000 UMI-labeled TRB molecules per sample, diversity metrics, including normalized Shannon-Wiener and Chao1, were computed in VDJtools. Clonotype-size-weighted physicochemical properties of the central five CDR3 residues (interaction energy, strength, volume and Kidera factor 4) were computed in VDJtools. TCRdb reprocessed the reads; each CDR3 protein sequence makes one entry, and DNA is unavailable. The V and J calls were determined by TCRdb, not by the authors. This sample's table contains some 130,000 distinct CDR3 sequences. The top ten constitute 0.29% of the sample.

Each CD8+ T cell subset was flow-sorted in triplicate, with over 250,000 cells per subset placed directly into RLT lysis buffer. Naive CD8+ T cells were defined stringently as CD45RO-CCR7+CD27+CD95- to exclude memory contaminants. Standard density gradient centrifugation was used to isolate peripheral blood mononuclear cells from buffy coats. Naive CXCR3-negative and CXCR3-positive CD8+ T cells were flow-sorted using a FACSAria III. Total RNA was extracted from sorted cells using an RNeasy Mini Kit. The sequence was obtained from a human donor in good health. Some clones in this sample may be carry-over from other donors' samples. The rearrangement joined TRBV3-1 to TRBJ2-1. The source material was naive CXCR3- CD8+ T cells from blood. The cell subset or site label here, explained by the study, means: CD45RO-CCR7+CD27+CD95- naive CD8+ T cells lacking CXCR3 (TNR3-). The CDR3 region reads CASSQGGRTQNEQFF.